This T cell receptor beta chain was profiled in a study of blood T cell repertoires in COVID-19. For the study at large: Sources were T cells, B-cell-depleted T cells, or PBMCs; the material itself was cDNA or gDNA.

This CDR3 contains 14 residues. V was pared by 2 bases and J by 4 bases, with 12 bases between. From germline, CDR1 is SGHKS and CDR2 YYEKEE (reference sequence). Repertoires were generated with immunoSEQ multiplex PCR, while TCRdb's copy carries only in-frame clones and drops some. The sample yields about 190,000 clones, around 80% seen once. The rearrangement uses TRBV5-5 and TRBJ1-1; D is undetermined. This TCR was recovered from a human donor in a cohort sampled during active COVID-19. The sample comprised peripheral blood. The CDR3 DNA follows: TGTGCCAGCAGCTTTTCCCTAGGAGGCACTGAAGCTTTCTTT. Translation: CASSFSLGGTEAFF.